Each of the 6 T cell receptor beta chains below was sequenced from the same sample in a study of blood T cell repertoires in COVID-19. Assay: immunoSEQ multiplex PCR; the TCRdb copy retains only in-frame clones and omits some. The sample lists over 110,000 clones; about four fifths were seen once. Sequencing was performed on peripheral blood. These receptors all stem from a human donor in a cohort sampled during active COVID-19.

The V gene is TRBV28, the J gene TRBJ2-7; D not resolved. Germline V gene data show CDR1 as MDHEN and CDR2 as SYDVKM. Trimming removed 1 base at V and 2 bases at J, with 9 bases between. CDR3 size: 14 residues. This CDR3 is CASSLFGKAYEQYF. In nucleotides, the CDR3 is TGTGCCAGCAGTTTATTTGGCAAAGCCTACGAGCAGTACTTC.

The chain has TRBV3-1 (or the pseudogene TRBV3-2) and TRBJ2-7; 8 nucleotides align to TRBD2. CDR3 length equals 14 residues. Germline V gene sequence: CDR1 LGHDT, CDR2 YNNKEL (reference sequence). J was trimmed by 2 bases and V by 3 bases; bases with no gene match: 3. This chain's CDR3 is CASSHSGGPYEQYF. The CDR3 region has the DNA TGTGCCAGCAGCCATTCGGGGGGGCCCTACGAGCAGTACTTC.

V gene TRBV7-9 combines with J gene TRBJ2-2; D remains ambiguous. In germline, CDR1 is SEHNR, CDR2 FQNEAQ (reference sequence). The CDR3 has 16 residues. V lost 1 base to trimming and J lost 3 bases, with 12 bases between them. CDR3 DNA sequence: TGTGCCAGCAGCTTAGTTTTAGGCGGCTACACCGGGGAGCTGTTTTTT. Protein: CASSLVLGGYTGELFF.

The genes are TRBV18 and TRBJ2-2, with TRBD2 identical over 7 bases. The CDR3 runs 17 residues. Losses at the gene ends were 2 bases for V and 0 bases for J; bases not matched to a gene: 6. The germline V gene encodes CDR1 KGHSH and CDR2 LQKENI. For the CDR3, the DNA is TGTGCCAGCTCACCAGTCCCTAGCGGACCGAACACCGGGGAGCTGTTTTTT. It is translated as CASSPVPSGPNTGELFF. Full variable domain (rest looked up from reference TRBV18 and TRBJ2-2): NAGVMQNPRHLVRRRGQEARLRCSPMKGHSHVYWYRQLPEEGLKFMVYLQKENIIDESGMPKERFSAEFPKEGPSILRIQQVVRGDSAAYFCASSPVPSGPNTGELFFGEGSRLTVL.

This chain links TRBV11-3 with TRBJ2-5; D is ambiguous. Trimming cost V 5 bases and J 1 base, with 5 bases left between them. Germline V lookup: CDR1 SGHNT, CDR2 YENEEA. CDR3 length equals 12 residues. In DNA, the CDR3 is TGTGCCAGCAGCCGCGGCCAAGAGACCCAGTACTTC. Its translation is CASSRGQETQYF.

This chain links TRBV6-2 or TRBV6-3 with TRBJ2-1, with TRBD1 matching over 9 bases. The length of the CDR3 is 15 residues. Germline-derived CDR1 and CDR2 are MNHEY and SVGEGT. The ends lost 4 bases at V and 6 bases at J; junction bases unmatched: 7. The CDR3 region has the DNA TGTGCCAGCAGTTCGACAGGGGGGTTTCGCAATGAGCAGTTCTTC. Its translation is CASSSTGGFRNEQFF.